These T cell receptor beta chains were read from a single sample in a study of T cells in Graves' hyperthyroidism and ophthalmopathy. TCRdb passed the multiplex PCR reads through MiXCR, listing each CDR3 protein once. The data show more than 300,000 distinct CDR3 sequences, approximately 15% seen once. Sequencing was carried out using blood. Receptors originate from a woman in her thirties with Graves' hyperthyroidism. The CDR3 runs from the conserved cysteine through the conserved F or W. A D gene is named only where the DNA matches it firmly. Size is stated for part of the rows, as once, few or many counts, or as a class when the clone is expanded.

j_call cdr3_length clone_size d_call v_call cdr3_nt cdr3_aa
TRBJ1-5 13 many - TRBV2 TGTGCCAGCAGTGAAGGGTTTAATCAGCCCCAGCATTTT CASSEGFNQPQHF
TRBJ1-3 14 - TRBD1 TRBV30 TGTGCCTGGAGTGTAGGGGGCGGCGGAAACAGCATATATTTT CAWSVGGGGNSIYF
TRBJ1-5 15 - TRBD1 TRBV19 TGTGCCAGTAGTGCCGGGACAGGGAGCAATCAGCCCCAGCATTTT CASSAGTGSNQPQHF
TRBJ1-5 16 many - TRBV3-1 TGTGCCAGCAGCCAAGATCTTCCCAGGGCTAATCAGCCCCAGCATTTT CASSQDLPRANQPQHF
TRBJ2-1 13 many - TRBV29-1 TGCAGCGCGGGGGATTACTCCTACAATGAGCAGTTCTTC CSAGDYSYNEQFF
TRBJ2-3 14 many - TRBV28 TGTGCCAGCAGTTTCTTTGACCCCAAAGATACGCAGTATTTT CASSFFDPKDTQYF
TRBJ2-5 13 - - TRBV24-1 TGTGCCACCAGTCAGGCGGGACAAGAGACCCAGTACTTC CATSQAGQETQYF
TRBJ2-1 16 few TRBD2 TRBV9 TGTGCCAGCAGCGTTTTTACTAGCGGGAGCTACAATGAGCAGTTCTTC CASSVFTSGSYNEQFF
TRBJ2-5 14 few TRBD1 TRBV4-1 TGCGCCAGCAGCCAAGGGGACAGCCAAGAGACCCAGTACTTC CASSQGDSQETQYF
TRBJ2-7 14 many TRBD1 TRBV7-2 TGTGCCAGCAGCCGCTCCAGGGGGCACTACGAGCAGTACTTC CASSRSRGHYEQYF
TRBJ2-1 13 few - TRBV19 TGTGCCAGTAGCCCTAGTGTACACAATGAGCAGTTCTTC CASSPSVHNEQFF
TRBJ2-5 14 many - TRBV6-2/TRBV6-3 TGTGCCAGCAGTTACGGCTTCCGGCAAGAGACCCAGTACTTC CASSYGFRQETQYF
TRBJ1-5 15 few TRBD1 TRBV24-1 TGTGCCACCAGTGAAGGGACAGGGGGTGATCAGCCCCAGCATTTT CATSEGTGGDQPQHF
TRBJ2-1 12 many - TRBV20-1 TGCAGTGCTAGGGGAACTAGCACTGAGCAGTTCTTC CSARGTSTEQFF
TRBJ2-2 17 few - TRBV24-1 TGTGCCACCAGTGACCCCGGACGGAGCGGGAACACCGGGGAGCTGTTTTTT CATSDPGRSGNTGELFF
TRBJ2-3 13 - - TRBV9 TGTGCCAGCAGCGTAGCAGGGTCAGATACGCAGTATTTT CASSVAGSDTQYF
TRBJ2-1 11 few - TRBV11-2 TGTGCCAGCAGCCCACAGGAGAGGCAGTTCTTC CASSPQERQFF
TRBJ2-3 15 - - TRBV27 TGTGCCAGCAGCCGATTGTTAGGGGCTCTGGATACGCAGTATTTT CASSRLLGALDTQYF
TRBJ2-1 15 - TRBD2 TRBV5-1 TGCGCCAGCAGCTTGGGCGGCGGGAGCCTAAATGAGCAGTTCTTC CASSLGGGSLNEQFF
TRBJ1-1 16 many - TRBV27 TGTGCCAGCAGTTTAGTTGGTGGGGGCGCGAACACTGAAGCTTTCTTT CASSLVGGGANTEAFF
TRBJ1-2 13 many - TRBV27 TGTGCCAGCACTGCCGGGACCGGGAATGGCTACACCTTC CASTAGTGNGYTF
TRBJ1-6 14 many TRBD1 TRBV12-3/TRBV12-4 TGTGCCAGCGGTGAACAGGGGGTGAGTTCACCCCTCCACTTT CASGEQGVSSPLHF
TRBJ1-3 14 many - TRBV28 TGTGCCAGCGGAAAAGGATTTTTTGGAAACACCATATATTTT CASGKGFFGNTIYF
TRBJ2-3 15 few TRBD1 TRBV18 TGTGCCAGCTCCCCACCGGGACAGACCACAGATACGCAGTATTTT CASSPPGQTTDTQYF
TRBJ2-3 13 - - TRBV18 TGTGCCAGCTCACCGGACAGCACAGATACGCAGTATTTT CASSPDSTDTQYF
TRBJ1-5 14 few TRBD1 TRBV11-2 TGTGCCAGCAGTTGGGACAGAATAAATCAGCCCCAGCATTTT CASSWDRINQPQHF
TRBJ2-3 15 - - TRBV4-3 TGCGCCAGCAGCCAAGGACTGGTGGACACAGATACGCAGTATTTT CASSQGLVDTDTQYF
TRBJ1-4 12 - - TRBV15 TGTGCCACCAGCAGAGATCGTGGAAAACTGTTTTTT CATSRDRGKLFF
TRBJ2-5 11 many - TRBV27 TGTGCCAGCAGTACCCGAGAGACCCAGTACTTC CASSTRETQYF
TRBJ2-3 14 many - TRBV13 TGTGCCAGCAGCTTACGCGGGAAAGGTGGTACGCAGTATTTT CASSLRGKGGTQYF
TRBJ2-7 12 many - TRBV2 TGTGCCAGCCTTGAGAAAACATACGAGCAGTACTTC CASLEKTYEQYF
TRBJ2-7 11 many - TRBV28 TGTGCCAGCAGTCCGCACTGGGAGCAGTACTTC CASSPHWEQYF
TRBJ1-2 14 few - TRBV11-2 TGTGCCAGCAGCCGAGGTGGGAATAACTATGGCTACACCTTC CASSRGGNNYGYTF
TRBJ2-7 11 many - TRBV20-1 TGCAGTGCAGGGGGGGGTTACGAGCAGTACTTC CSAGGGYEQYF
TRBJ1-4 15 - - TRBV7-9 TGTGCCAGCAGCTTAGGTGGGGGGACGCCGGAAAAACTGTTTTTT CASSLGGGTPEKLFF
TRBJ2-7 16 many TRBD2 TRBV29-1 TGCAGCGTTCGGCTAGCGGGAGGGCCCGTAACCTACGAGCAGTACTTC CSVRLAGGPVTYEQYF
TRBJ2-5 15 few TRBD1 TRBV11-2 TGTGCCAGCAGCTTAACCGACAGGGGGATAGAGACCCAGTACTTC CASSLTDRGIETQYF
TRBJ2-2 16 many - TRBV11-2 TGTGCCAGCAGCCCCCGACCAGAGCGTGACACCGGGGAGCTGTTTTTT CASSPRPERDTGELFF
TRBJ2-7 16 - TRBD2 TRBV4-2 TGTGCCAGCAGCCCCACCGCGGGAGGTTACTCGGGGGAGCAGTACTTC CASSPTAGGYSGEQYF
TRBJ2-1 13 few - TRBV7-2 TGTGCCAGCAGCTTTTCCCCGAACGATGAGCAGTTCTTC CASSFSPNDEQFF
TRBJ2-5 11 many - TRBV28 TGTGCCTCATCTACATCGGAGACCCAGTACTTC CASSTSETQYF
TRBJ2-7 16 many - TRBV6-2/TRBV6-3 TGTGCCAGCAGTTACAAGACGGGGCAACCTATCTACGAGCAGTACTTC CASSYKTGQPIYEQYF
TRBJ1-2 15 many TRBD1 TRBV28 TGTGCCAGCAGTTCCGGGACAGCCAGGGCCTATGGCTACACCTTC CASSSGTARAYGYTF
TRBJ1-1 13 - - TRBV5-6 TGTGCCAGCAGCCCGAGGATAGGCACTGAAGCTTTCTTT CASSPRIGTEAFF
TRBJ2-5 17 many - TRBV5-1 TGCGCCAGCAGCTATGGAATAGACAGAGCCTTCAAGTTGACCCAGTACTTC CASSYGIDRAFKLTQYF
TRBJ1-2 12 many - TRBV28 TGTGCCAGCATTCAGGGCGTCTATGGCTACACCTTC CASIQGVYGYTF
TRBJ2-7 14 many TRBD1 TRBV20-1 TGCAGTGCTGCCGACAGGGAGACCCCCTACGAGCAGTACTTC CSAADRETPYEQYF
TRBJ1-5 14 many - TRBV15 TGTGCCACCAGCGTTACAGGGCCCCATCAGCCCCAGCATTTT CATSVTGPHQPQHF
TRBJ2-7 15 - - TRBV5-6 TGTGCCAGCAGCTACAGGCGGATCCCTGCGAACGAGCAGTACTTC CASSYRRIPANEQYF
TRBJ1-3 17 many - TRBV7-3 TGTGCCAGCAGCTTAACCCCGGCAGGGAGCTCTGGAAACACCATATATTTT CASSLTPAGSSGNTIYF
TRBJ2-1 17 - TRBD2 TRBV18 TGTGCCAGCTCACCGGCGGGAGGACTCACCTCGGGCAATGAGCAGTTCTTC CASSPAGGLTSGNEQFF